The present T cell receptor (beta chain) was sequenced within a study of T-cell memory formation after mild COVID-19 (dated by TCRdb to the early 2020s). Regarding the study in general: TCR sequence clusters from the two donors were found to be largely donor specific. The cohort was made up of two young adult volunteers, one female and one male, who were previously healthy. In a couple of donors, T-cell clones that expanded and contracted after mild COVID-19 were tracked by sequencing TCRalpha and TCRbeta repertoires over time. Broad study findings and their caveats: Some responding clones were detected in pre-infection memory, suggesting pre-existing cross-reactive memory T cells joined the SARS-CoV-2 response. Contracting CD4+ clones were found mainly in CM and EM memory subsets, while CD8+ clones were enriched in EMRA. Whether the second-wave clones peaking on day 37 were SARS-CoV-2 specific was not confirmed. Clones that contracted from day 15 to 85 showed balanced CD4/CD8 phenotypes, whereas a second wave of clones that expanded from day 15 to 37 leaned towards CD4+. The study covered only a couple of mild cases, and larger cohorts including severe cases with pre-infection samples were considered necessary.

Ficoll-Paque density gradient centrifugation was used to isolate PBMCs. Comments on this clonotype: Its antigen specificity is not known. There are no base qualities to consult, and no much larger clone falls within one base.

This sample was sequenced with an Illumina NovaSeq 6000. TCRalpha and TCRbeta cDNA libraries were constructed by 5'RACE with constant-segment primers, with sample barcodes and unique molecular identifiers being introduced. Trizol reagent was used to extract RNA from every sample. Library amplification was performed in two PCR steps, and a second sample barcode and Illumina TruSeq adapters were introduced in the second step. The libraries were sequenced on an Illumina NovaSeq using 2 x 150 bp paired-end reads. Per the source publication's procedure: The reads were demultiplexed and collapsed into UMI-guided consensus sequences using migec v1.2.7. With mixcr v2.1.11, UMI consensuses were aligned to TRA and TRB V and J templates and assembled into clonotypes. A clonotype was counted as expanded or contracted only if both edgeR and NoisET called the change significant, with noise models trained on biological replicates. For edgeR calls, the thresholds were a false discovery rate-adjusted p below 0.01 and a log2 fold-change of 1. As an exploratory analysis of dynamics, max-normalized trajectories of the 1000 most abundant clonotypes were examined by PCA with hierarchical clustering. Separately sequenced CD4+ and CD8+ repertoires were used to assign the CD4 or CD8 phenotype of responding clones. TCRdb trimmed public reads at Q25 via fastp, called clones via MiXCR and kept in-frame beta chains. Under each unique CDR3 protein, matching rows form one entry showing the most common genes and DNA. The V and J calls, along with clone size, are taken from TCRdb and not from the paper's own processing. For this sample the table gives 300,000 or so distinct CDR3 sequences, of which 15% to 20% were detected only once. The top ten clonotypes cover roughly a fifth of the sample.

The CDR3 spans 14 residues, from the cysteine through the phenylalanine. Only the CDR3 portion is preserved as DNA: 42 bases, with reading frame beginning at the first base. V and J are truncated by 3 bases and 0 bases respectively, leaving an intervening sequence of 8 bases. Recombination connected TRBV12-3 or TRBV12-4 to TRBJ1-1, with no D gene named confidently. This sequence was found in a man between 18 and 29 years old who had mild COVID-19 (a few samples of this study predate the infection). The sample titles of this study are shuffled in the database, so cell type and time point are left out; the donor was told from shared clones. The specimen was PBMCs or a T cell subset sorted from them (not recorded which). In nucleotides, the sequence is TGTGCCAGCAGTTTTAACAGCTTGAACACTGAAGCTTTCTTT. This is translated as CASSFNSLNTEAFF.